This TCR beta chain originates from a study of blood T cell repertoires in COVID-19. As for the study in general: Both acute and convalescent COVID-19 samples were obtained from the United States, Italy and Spain.

The germline V gene encodes CDR1 LNHDA and CDR2 SQIVND (reference sequence). The germline V and J ends were trimmed by 8 bases and 6 bases, with 16 bases remaining between them. The CDR3 runs 14 residues. Original methodology: Counts of nucleated cells, estimated from reference gene primer amplification, were obtained. Profiled with immunoSEQ multiplex PCR; TCRdb holds only in-frame clones, not every one. From that table come the V and J calls and clone size; the DNA was used to work out D and trimming. The sample consists of 25,000 to 30,000 clones, 85% to 90% of them appearing once. The J gene is TRBJ2-2, the V gene TRBV19; TRBD2 is a possible D gene (7 bases). This sequence originates from a human donor in a cohort sampled during active COVID-19. Input material: peripheral blood. The CDR3 region is CASGEGGRAGELFF. CDR3 coding DNA: TGTGCCAGTGGGGAGGGGGGCCGGGCCGGGGAGCTGTTTTTT.